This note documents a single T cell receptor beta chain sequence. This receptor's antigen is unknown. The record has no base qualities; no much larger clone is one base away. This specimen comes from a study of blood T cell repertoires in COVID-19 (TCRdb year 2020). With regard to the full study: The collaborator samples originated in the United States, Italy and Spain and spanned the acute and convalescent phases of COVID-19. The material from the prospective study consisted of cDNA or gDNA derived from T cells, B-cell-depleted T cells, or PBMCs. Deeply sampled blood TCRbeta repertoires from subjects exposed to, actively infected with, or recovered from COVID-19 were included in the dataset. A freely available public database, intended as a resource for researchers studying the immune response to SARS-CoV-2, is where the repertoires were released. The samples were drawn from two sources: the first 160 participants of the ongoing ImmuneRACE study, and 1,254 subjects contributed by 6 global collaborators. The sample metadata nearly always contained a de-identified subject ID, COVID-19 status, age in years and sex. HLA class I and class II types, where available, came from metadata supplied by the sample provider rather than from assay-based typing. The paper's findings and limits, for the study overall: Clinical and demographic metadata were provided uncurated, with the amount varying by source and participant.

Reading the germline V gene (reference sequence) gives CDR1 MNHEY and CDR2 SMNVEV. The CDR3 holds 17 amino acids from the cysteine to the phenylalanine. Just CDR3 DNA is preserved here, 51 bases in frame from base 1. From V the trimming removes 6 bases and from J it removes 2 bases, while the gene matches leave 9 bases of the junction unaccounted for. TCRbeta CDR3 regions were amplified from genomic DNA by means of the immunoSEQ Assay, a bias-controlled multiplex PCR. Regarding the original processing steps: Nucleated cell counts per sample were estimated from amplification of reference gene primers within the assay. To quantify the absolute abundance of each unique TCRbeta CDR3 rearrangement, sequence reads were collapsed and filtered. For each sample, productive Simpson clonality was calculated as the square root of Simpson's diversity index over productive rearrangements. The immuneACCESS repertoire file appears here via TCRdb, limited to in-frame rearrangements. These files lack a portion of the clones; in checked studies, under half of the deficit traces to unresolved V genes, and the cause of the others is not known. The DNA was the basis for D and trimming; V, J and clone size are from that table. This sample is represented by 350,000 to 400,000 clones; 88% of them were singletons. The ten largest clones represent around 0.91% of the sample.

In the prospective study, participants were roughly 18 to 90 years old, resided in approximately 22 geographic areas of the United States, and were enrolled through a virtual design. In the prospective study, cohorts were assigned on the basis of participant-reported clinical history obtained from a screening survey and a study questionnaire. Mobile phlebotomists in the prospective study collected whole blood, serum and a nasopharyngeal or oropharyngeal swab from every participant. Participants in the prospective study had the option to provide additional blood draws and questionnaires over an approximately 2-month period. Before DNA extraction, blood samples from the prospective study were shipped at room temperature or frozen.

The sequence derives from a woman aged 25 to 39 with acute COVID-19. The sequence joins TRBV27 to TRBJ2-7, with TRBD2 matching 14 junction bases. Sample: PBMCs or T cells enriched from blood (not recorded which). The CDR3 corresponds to CASSHLGLAGAAYEQYF. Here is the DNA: TGTGCCAGCAGCCACTTGGGACTAGCGGGGGCAGCCTACGAGCAGTACTTC.